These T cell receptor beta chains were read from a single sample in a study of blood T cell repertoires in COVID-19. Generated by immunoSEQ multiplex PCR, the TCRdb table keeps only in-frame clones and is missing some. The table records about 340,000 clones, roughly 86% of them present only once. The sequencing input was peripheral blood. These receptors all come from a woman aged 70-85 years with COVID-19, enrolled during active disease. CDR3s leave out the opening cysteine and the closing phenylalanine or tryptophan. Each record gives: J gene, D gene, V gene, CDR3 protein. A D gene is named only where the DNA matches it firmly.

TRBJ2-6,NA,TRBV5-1,ASSPEPSGANVLT
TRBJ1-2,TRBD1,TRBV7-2,ASSFGQGVRT
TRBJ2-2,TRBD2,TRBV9,ASSAPGLAGPGELF
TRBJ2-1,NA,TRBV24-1,ATSETGSSYNEQF
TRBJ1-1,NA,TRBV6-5,AIQVNTEAF
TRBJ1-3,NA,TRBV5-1,ASRGPDGNTIY
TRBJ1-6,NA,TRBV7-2,ASSLVQAYNSPLH
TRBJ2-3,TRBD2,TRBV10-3,AISQTGGLGDTQY
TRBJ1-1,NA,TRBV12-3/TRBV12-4,ASAFGGYTEAF
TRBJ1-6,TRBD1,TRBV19,ASMNRGEGTPLH
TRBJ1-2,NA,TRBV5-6,ASSLVSGYT